Listed here are 2 T cell receptor beta chains from one sample, sequenced in a study of OX40 agonist ivuxolimab in advanced cancers. Profiled with immunoSEQ multiplex PCR; TCRdb holds only in-frame clones, not every one. This sample has 50,000 to 70,000 clones, with approximately 85% found just once. Sequencing used CD4+ or CD8+ T cells sorted from blood, obtained in a trial of the OX40 agonist ivuxolimab. All receptors derive from an adult with an advanced solid tumor such as melanoma, head and neck, liver or kidney cancer.

The gene calls are TRBV12-5 and TRBJ1-2; possible D gene TRBD1, 5 bases. Germline CDR1 and CDR2: LGHNT and FRNRAP. The ends were cut back, 4 bases at V and 4 bases at J, with 16 bases in the middle. CDR3 length: 15 residues. CDR3 DNA: TGTGCTAGTGGTTCCCCCACGACAGAGCTCTATGGCTACACCTTC. The encoded protein is CASGSPTTELYGYTF.

The chain combines TRBV7-9 with TRBJ1-2, with D perhaps matching TRBD1 (5 bases). The germline gives CDR1 SEHNR, CDR2 FQNEAQ (reference sequence). V was trimmed by 1 base and J by 6 bases, leaving 15 bases between them. The CDR3 runs 15 residues. The CDR3 reads CASSLVGGDIDGYTF. The CDR3 DNA follows: TGTGCCAGCAGCTTAGTCGGGGGGGATATAGATGGCTACACCTTC.